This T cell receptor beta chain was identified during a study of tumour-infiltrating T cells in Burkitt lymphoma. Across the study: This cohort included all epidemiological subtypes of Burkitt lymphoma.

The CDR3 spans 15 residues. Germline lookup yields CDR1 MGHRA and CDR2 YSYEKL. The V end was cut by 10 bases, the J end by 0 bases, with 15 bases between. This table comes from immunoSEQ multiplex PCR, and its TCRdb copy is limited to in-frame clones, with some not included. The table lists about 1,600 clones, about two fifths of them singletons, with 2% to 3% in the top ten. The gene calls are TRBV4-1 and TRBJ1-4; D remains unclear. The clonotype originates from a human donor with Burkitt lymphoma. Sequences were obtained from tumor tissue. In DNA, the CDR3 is TGCGCCATCAAGCCCAACACGGCAACTAATGAAAAACTGTTTTTT. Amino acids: CAIKPNTATNEKLFF.